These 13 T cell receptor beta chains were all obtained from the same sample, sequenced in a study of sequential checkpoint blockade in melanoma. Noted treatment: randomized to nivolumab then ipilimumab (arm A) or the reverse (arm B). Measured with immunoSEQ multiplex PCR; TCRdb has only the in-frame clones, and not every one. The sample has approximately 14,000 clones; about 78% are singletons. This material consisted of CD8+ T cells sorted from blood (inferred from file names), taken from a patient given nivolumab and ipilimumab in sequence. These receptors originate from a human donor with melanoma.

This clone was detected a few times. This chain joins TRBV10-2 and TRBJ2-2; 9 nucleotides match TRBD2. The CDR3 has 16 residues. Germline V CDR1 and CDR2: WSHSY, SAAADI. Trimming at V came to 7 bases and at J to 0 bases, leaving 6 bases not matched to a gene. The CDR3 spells CASMVLAGSNTGELFF. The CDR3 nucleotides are TGCGCCAGCATGGTGCTAGCGGGATCGAACACCGGGGAGCTGTTTTTT.

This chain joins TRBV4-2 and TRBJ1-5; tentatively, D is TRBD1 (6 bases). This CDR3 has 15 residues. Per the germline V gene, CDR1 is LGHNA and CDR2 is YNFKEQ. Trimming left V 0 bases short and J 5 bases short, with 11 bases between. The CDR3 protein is CASSQERGAYQPQHF. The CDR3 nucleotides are TGTGCCAGCAGCCAAGAACGGGGGGCTTATCAGCCCCAGCATTTT.

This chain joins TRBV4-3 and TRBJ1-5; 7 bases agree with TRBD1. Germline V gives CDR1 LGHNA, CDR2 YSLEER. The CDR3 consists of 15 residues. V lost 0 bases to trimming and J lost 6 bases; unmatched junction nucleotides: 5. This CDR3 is CASSQDRAGGQPQHF. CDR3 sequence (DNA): TGCGCCAGCAGCCAAGATAGGGCAGGGGGTCAGCCCCAGCATTTT.

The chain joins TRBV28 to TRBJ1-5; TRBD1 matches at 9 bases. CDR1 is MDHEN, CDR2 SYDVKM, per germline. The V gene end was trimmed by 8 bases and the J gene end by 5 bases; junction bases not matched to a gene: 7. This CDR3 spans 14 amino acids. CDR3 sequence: CASGLRDRDQPQHF. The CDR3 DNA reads TGTGCCAGCGGCCTCCGGGACAGGGATCAGCCCCAGCATTTT.

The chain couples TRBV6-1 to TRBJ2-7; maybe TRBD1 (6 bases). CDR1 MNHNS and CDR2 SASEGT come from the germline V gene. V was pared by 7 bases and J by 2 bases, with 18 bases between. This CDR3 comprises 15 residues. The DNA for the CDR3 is TGTGCCAGCATCGGGTGGGGGCAGGGAACCTACGAGCAGTACTTC. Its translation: CASIGWGQGTYEQYF.

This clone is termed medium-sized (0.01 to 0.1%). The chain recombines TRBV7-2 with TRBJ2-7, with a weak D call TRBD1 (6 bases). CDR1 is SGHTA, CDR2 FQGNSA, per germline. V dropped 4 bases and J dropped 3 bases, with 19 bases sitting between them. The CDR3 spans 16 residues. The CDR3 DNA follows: TGTGCCAGCAGCTACCTAGGGACAACCCATAACTACGAGCAGTACTTC. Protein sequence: CASSYLGTTHNYEQYF.

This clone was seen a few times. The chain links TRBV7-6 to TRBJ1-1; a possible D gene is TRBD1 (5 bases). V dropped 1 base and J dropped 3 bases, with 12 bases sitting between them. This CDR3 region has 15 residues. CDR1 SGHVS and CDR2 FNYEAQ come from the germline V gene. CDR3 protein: CASSLEVGAHTEAFF. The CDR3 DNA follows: TGTGCCAGCAGCTTAGAGGTAGGGGCTCACACTGAAGCTTTCTTT.

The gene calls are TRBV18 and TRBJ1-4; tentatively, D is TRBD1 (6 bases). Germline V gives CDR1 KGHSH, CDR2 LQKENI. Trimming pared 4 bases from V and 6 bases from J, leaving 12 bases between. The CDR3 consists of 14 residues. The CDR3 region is CASSRGGLDEKLFF. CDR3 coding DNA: TGTGCCAGCTCACGGGGGGGCCTGGATGAAAAACTGTTTTTT.

CDR3 protein: CASSVGTGLYNEQFF. Here the CDR3 DNA reads TGTGCCAGCAGCGTAGGGACAGGGCTGTACAATGAGCAGTTCTTC. V gene TRBV9 combines with J gene TRBJ2-1; the match to TRBD1 covers 8 bases. Germline V gene lookup returns CDR1 SGDLS and CDR2 YYNGEE. The CDR3 covers 15 residues. V lost 0 bases and J lost 4; bases outside the gene matches: 3.

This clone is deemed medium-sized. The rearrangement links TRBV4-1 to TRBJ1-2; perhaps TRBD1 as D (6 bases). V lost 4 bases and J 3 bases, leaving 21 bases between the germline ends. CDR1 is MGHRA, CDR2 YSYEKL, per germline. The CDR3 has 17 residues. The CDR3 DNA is TGCGCCAGCAGCCTTCGGCCGGGGACAACCGGGGACTATGGCTACACCTTC. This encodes CASSLRPGTTGDYGYTF.

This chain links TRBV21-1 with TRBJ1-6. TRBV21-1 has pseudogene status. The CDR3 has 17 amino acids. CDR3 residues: CASSKSAGSSYNSPLHF. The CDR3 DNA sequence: TGTGCCAGCAGCAAATCCGCGGGGAGCTCCTATAATTCACCCCTCCACTTT.

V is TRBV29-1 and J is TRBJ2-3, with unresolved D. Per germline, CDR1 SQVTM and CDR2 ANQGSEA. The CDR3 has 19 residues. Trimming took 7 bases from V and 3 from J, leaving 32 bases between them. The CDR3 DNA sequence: TGCAGCGCCCGACACGCCAACACAAACCCCCATCTAACGACAGATACGCAGTATTTT. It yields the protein CSARHANTNPHLTTDTQYF.

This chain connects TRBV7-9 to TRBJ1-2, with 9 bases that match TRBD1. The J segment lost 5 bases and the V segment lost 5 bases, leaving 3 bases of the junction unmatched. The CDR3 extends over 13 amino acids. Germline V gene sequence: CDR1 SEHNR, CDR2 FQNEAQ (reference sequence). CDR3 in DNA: TGTGCCAGCAGCCCCGGGACAGGGTATGGCTACACCTTC. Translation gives CASSPGTGYGYTF.